A single sample is the source of the 22 T cell receptor beta chains below, sequenced in a study of control samples from healthy donors and cancer patients. Clones were sequenced by immunoSEQ multiplex PCR, and TCRdb holds only the in-frame ones, with some missing. This table holds 150,000 to 200,000 clones, 80% to 90% found once. Sequenced sample: blood. The source is a man aged 18 to 35 in good health.

The CDR3 protein is CASSIRDRAADTQYF. CDR3 coding DNA: TGTGCCAGTAGTATCCGGGACAGGGCCGCAGATACGCAGTATTTT. The chain links TRBV19 to TRBJ2-3, with 9 bases that match TRBD1. The germline CDR1 and CDR2 sequences are LNHDA and SQIVND (reference sequence). This CDR3 has 15 amino acids. J was trimmed by 4 bases and V by 3 bases; bases with no gene match: 5.

In its sample, this clone was seen a few times. The gene calls are TRBV7-2 and TRBJ2-2, with D uncertain. CDR3 length equals 16 residues. The germline V gene encodes CDR1 SGHTA and CDR2 FQGNSA. Trimming stripped 1 base from V and 0 bases from J, with 9 bases between. This chain's CDR3 is CASSLGLRANTGELFF. The CDR3 DNA reads as TGTGCCAGCAGCTTAGGTTTGAGAGCGAACACCGGGGAGCTGTTTTTT.

This clone has a handful of counts. The rearrangement joins TRBV7-2 to TRBJ2-1; D is uncertain. In germline, CDR1 is SGHTA, CDR2 FQGNSA. Deletions cut 3 bases from V and 4 bases from J, with 10 bases between. This CDR3 region has 14 residues. The CDR3 is CASSFAGRYNEQFF. As DNA, the CDR3 is TGTGCCAGCAGCTTTGCTGGGCGGTACAATGAGCAGTTCTTC. The variable domain in full, completed from reference TRBV7-2 and TRBJ2-1, reads GAGVSQSPSNKVTEKGKDVELRCDPISGHTALYWYRQSLGQGLEFLIYFQGNSAPDKSGLPSDRFSAERTGGSVSTLTIQRTQQEDSAVYLCASSFAGRYNEQFFGPGTRLTVL.

The chain carries TRBV5-4 and TRBJ2-7, with unresolved D. The ends were cut back, 2 bases at V and 3 bases at J, with 12 bases in the middle. CDR1 SGHNT and CDR2 YYREEE come from the germline V gene (reference sequence). The CDR3 has 14 residues. The CDR3 DNA is TGTGCCAGCAGCTTTGATGACAACCACTACGAGCAGTACTTC. It encodes CASSFDDNHYEQYF.

The chain is built from TRBV24-1 and TRBJ2-1, with 10 bases aligning to TRBD1. Germline V gives CDR1 KGHDR, CDR2 SFDVKD. The CDR3 is 16 residues long. The V gene end was trimmed by 3 bases and the J gene end by 3 bases; junction bases not matched to a gene: 4. Written as DNA, the CDR3 is TGTGCCACCAGTGATACGGGACAGGGGAACTACAATGAGCAGTTCTTC. Translation: CATSDTGQGNYNEQFF.

A remark on this clone: Other DNA sequences in the sample encode the same CDR3. The CDR3 is CASSPQGSYEQYF. The CDR3 bases are TGTGCCAGCTCACCTCAGGGATCCTACGAGCAGTACTTC. The rearrangement uses TRBV18 and TRBJ2-7; D possibly corresponds to TRBD1 (5 bases). Germline lookup yields CDR1 KGHSH and CDR2 LQKENI. Trimming left V 3 bases short and J 1 base short, with 7 bases between. CDR3 size: 13 residues.

The J gene is TRBJ1-5, the V gene TRBV19; 8 nucleotides agree with TRBD1. Germline V gene sequence: CDR1 LNHDA, CDR2 SQIVND (reference sequence). With 7 bases clipped from V and 7 bases from J, the junction kept 6 bases outside the gene matches. The CDR3 is made up of 13 amino acids. The DNA for the CDR3 is TGTGCCAGTACCACAGGGGGAGGGCAGCCCCAGCATTTT. Protein sequence: CASTTGGGQPQHF.

The chain uses TRBV5-5 and TRBJ2-3; possibly TRBD1 for D (6 bases). Germline CDR1 and CDR2: SGHKS and YYEKEE (reference sequence). Trimming took off 4 bases at V and 1 base at J, with 7 bases between the two ends. The CDR3 is made up of 13 amino acids. The DNA for the CDR3 is TGTGCCAGCAGCACAGGGCGCACAGATACGCAGTATTTT. It codes for CASSTGRTDTQYF.

The rearrangement links TRBV5-1 to TRBJ2-7; maybe TRBD2 (6 bases). V lost 1 base and J 0 bases, leaving 14 bases between the germline ends. Germline CDR1 and CDR2: SGHRS and YFSETQ. The CDR3 has 16 residues. CDR3 residues: CASSLLWGESSYEQYF. As DNA, the CDR3 is TGCGCCAGCAGCTTGTTGTGGGGGGAAAGCTCCTACGAGCAGTACTTC.

This clone appeared a few times. The rearrangement links TRBV7-9 to TRBJ2-2; a weak D match, TRBD2 (7 bases). V was cut by 7 bases and J by 3 bases, with 18 bases left in between. Germline V gene data show CDR1 as SEHNR and CDR2 as FQNEAQ (reference sequence). This CDR3 is built from 16 residues. The CDR3: CASIPTGGLDTGELFF. Written as DNA, the CDR3 is TGTGCCAGCATCCCGACGGGGGGCTTGGACACCGGGGAGCTGTTTTTT.

For the CDR3, the DNA is TGTGCCACCAGTGACTTAGGGACTAGCGGGGACGAGACCCAGTACTTC. Translating gives CATSDLGTSGDETQYF. The rearrangement uses TRBV24-1 and TRBJ2-5, with 13 bases fitting TRBD2. V was clipped by 4 bases and J by 5 bases; unmatched bases: 6. CDR1 KGHDR and CDR2 SFDVKD come from the germline V gene. This CDR3 has 16 residues.

This chain uses TRBV7-9 with TRBJ2-3, with TRBD2 matching 7 bases. Unmatched junction bases numbered 6, after V lost 6 bases and J lost 0 bases. Germline loops: CDR1 SEHNR, CDR2 FQNEAQ (reference sequence). The CDR3 contains 15 residues. CDR3 bases: TGTGCCAGCAGTCTAGCGGTTTCGAGCACAGATACGCAGTATTTT. This codes for CASSLAVSSTDTQYF.

The chain has TRBV30 and TRBJ1-2, with no clear D. The CDR3 is 12 residues long. Trimming cost V 2 bases and J 9 bases, with 13 bases left between them. Germline values: CDR1 GTSNPN, CDR2 SVGIG (reference sequence). CDR3 nucleotide sequence: TGTGCCTGGAGTAAACGTACATATAGCTACACCTTC. As protein: CAWSKRTYSYTF.

The V gene is TRBV6-5, the J gene TRBJ2-2, with D possibly matching TRBD1 (6 bases). The V end was cut by 7 bases, the J end by 9 bases, with 21 bases between. The CDR3 loop spans 15 amino acids. CDR1 is MNHEY and CDR2 is SVGAGI in the germline V gene. The CDR3: CASTRDTFRQWELFF. The DNA for the CDR3 is TGTGCCAGCACCCGGGACACCTTTCGTCAATGGGAGCTGTTTTTT.

The chain carries TRBV24-1 and TRBJ2-1; D is ambiguous. V was pared by 3 bases and J by 3 bases, with 14 bases between. CDR3 length: 16 amino acids. The germline CDR1 and CDR2 sequences are KGHDR and SFDVKD. The CDR3 reads CATSDPGQWGYNEQFF. The CDR3 DNA follows: TGTGCCACCAGTGATCCGGGTCAGTGGGGCTACAATGAGCAGTTCTTC.

The chain uses TRBV7-2 and TRBJ1-3; D gene uncertain. This CDR3 has 14 residues. V was shortened by 1 base and J by 2 bases, with 6 bases between the two germline ends. Germline CDR1 SGHTA, CDR2 FQGNSA. DNA of the CDR3: TGTGCCAGCAGCTTAGGCAGGACTGGAAACACCATATATTTT. Protein sequence: CASSLGRTGNTIYF.

The CDR3: CATGLAGRTDTQYF. The CDR3 bases are TGTGCCACCGGACTAGCGGGGCGCACAGATACGCAGTATTTT. The chain combines TRBV24-1 with TRBJ2-3, with 12 nucleotides matching TRBD2. The CDR3 consists of 14 residues. Unmatched junction bases numbered 1, after V lost 9 bases and J lost 1 base. Germline CDR1 reads KGHDR; CDR2 reads SFDVKD.

J is TRBJ2-3 and V is TRBV13, with D unclear. The V gene lost 0 bases and the J gene lost 2 bases, with 9 bases spanning the gap. The CDR3 runs 15 residues. Germline CDR1 PRHDT, CDR2 FYEKMQ (reference sequence). CDR3 protein: CASSLGLPVTDTQYF. The CDR3, as DNA: TGTGCCAGCAGCTTAGGCCTGCCAGTCACAGATACGCAGTATTTT.

The chain is built from TRBV5-1 and TRBJ2-1; D assignment may be TRBD1 or TRBD2 (5 bases each). CDR1 is SGHRS and CDR2 is YFSETQ in the germline V gene. V was cut by 3 bases and J by 5 bases, with 9 bases left in between. The CDR3 contains 13 residues. CDR3 amino acids: CASSSGTDNEQFF. Here the CDR3 DNA reads TGCGCCAGCAGCTCGGGGACGGACAATGAGCAGTTCTTC.

The chain employs TRBV9 and TRBJ2-1, with a weak D call TRBD2 (5 bases). CDR1 is SGDLS and CDR2 is YYNGEE in the germline V gene. CDR3 size: 15 residues. Trimming took off 4 bases at V and 4 bases at J, with 15 bases between the two ends. The CDR3 region is CASSLDSGPYNEQFF. The CDR3 nucleotides read TGTGCCAGCAGCCTGGACTCCGGACCATACAATGAGCAGTTCTTC.

The chain carries TRBV28 and TRBJ1-5; no reliable D call. V lost 6 bases, J lost 10 bases, and 13 bases lay in between. CDR1 is MDHEN and CDR2 is SYDVKM in the germline V gene. CDR3 length: 12 residues. The CDR3 sequence: CASSTVGLPQHF. CDR3 bases: TGTGCCAGCAGCACAGTTGGCCTCCCCCAGCATTTT.

This sequence joins TRBV5-1 and TRBJ1-1, with D perhaps TRBD1 (6 bases). V lost 0 bases and J 12 bases, leaving 21 bases between the germline ends. Germline CDR1 is SGHRS and CDR2 is YFSETQ. The CDR3 contains 15 residues. In DNA, the CDR3 is TGCGCCAGCAGCTTGGGTCCGGGGGCGAGCGGAGAGTCTTTCTTT. It translates to CASSLGPGASGESFF.